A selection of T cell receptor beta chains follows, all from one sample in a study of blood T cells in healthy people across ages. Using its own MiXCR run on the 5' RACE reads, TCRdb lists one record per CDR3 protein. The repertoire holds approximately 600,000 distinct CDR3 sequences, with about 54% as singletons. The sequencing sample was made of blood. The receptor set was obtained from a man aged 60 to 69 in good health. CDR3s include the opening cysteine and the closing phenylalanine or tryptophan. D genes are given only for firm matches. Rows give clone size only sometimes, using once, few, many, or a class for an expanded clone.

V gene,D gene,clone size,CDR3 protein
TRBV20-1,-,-,CSATPGTHYGYTF
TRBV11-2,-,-,CASSLGGAGSTDTQYF
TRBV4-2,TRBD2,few,CASSQGLGRGADTQYF
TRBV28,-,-,CASYLKSRNTEAFF
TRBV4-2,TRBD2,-,CASSQVPSGGLSYNEQFF
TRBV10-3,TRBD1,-,CATKLQGVGETQYF
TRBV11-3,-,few,CASSLDGPSSYNEQFF
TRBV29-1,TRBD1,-,CSVEGGMTGPDTQYF
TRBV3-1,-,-,CASSQQDGNYGYTF
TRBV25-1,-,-,CASSVGGGTNEKLFF
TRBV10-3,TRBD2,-,CAIRSGGATDTQYF
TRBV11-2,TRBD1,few,CASLLDRAGTGELFF
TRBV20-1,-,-,CSAGPRGGNSPLHF
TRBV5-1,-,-,CASSAGGDFNQPQHF
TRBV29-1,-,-,CSVFAADTQYF
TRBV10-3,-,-,CAISEWGRGSEDTQYF
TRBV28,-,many,CATEGTPVGQFF
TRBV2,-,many,CALKRLSSYNSPLHF
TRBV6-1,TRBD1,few,CASSEVRDSGEAFF
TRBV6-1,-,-,CASSEERDRRGYTF
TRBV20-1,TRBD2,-,CSATHGLAGQDTQYF
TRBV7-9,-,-,CASSRQIAKNIQYF
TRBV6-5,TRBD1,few,CASSYGEGARGYTF
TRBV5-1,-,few,CASSPRGFTDTQYF
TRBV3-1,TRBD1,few,CASSQDGGQQETQYF
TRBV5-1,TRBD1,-,CASSLGQGTEETQYF
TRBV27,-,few,CASSLNAGIQETQYF
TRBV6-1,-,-,CASRSESARGGYEQYF
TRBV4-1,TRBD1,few,CASSLGGQRASGANVLTF
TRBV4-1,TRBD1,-,CASSPRQGFGYEQYF
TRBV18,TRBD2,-,CASSAGNSGGNEQFF
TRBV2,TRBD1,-,CASRDPGTGAYNEQFF
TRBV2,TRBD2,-,CASSRLAGADNEQFF
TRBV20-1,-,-,CSAMDPRRPYNEQFF
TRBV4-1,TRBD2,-,CASSPRLGLAGVNNEQFF
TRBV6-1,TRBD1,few,CASSRDRGGHTQYF
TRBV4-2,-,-,CASSQTESSYNSPLHF
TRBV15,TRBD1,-,CATEQGLEAYNEQFF
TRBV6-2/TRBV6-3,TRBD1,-,CASSYSGQIGETQYF
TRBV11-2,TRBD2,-,CASSPHAGGDNEQFF
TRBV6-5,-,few,CASSYSGNGYTF
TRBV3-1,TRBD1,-,CASSPVDRGAEAFF
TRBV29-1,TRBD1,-,CSVVQGISEQFF
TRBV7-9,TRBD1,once,CASSDGQGAYEQYF
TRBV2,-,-,CASRAGVTEAFF
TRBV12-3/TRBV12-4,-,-,CASTRNGSGRLQQPQHF
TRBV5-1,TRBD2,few,CASSDGGGSYEQYF
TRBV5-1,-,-,CASSLAGVSGNTIYF
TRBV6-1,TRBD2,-,CASRELAGAHNEQFF
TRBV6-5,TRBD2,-,CASIERGGSETQYF